The 5 T cell receptor beta chains below were found in one sample sequenced in a study of prognosis after radiotherapy for stage I lung cancer. Multiplex PCR in two rounds served to amplify TCR beta CDR3 from genomic DNA. Individual primers that were specific to each TRBV and TRBJ gene served in first-round PCR. TCRdb re-derived calls from the multiplex PCR reads in MiXCR, one entry per CDR3 protein. In the table there are 15,000 to 20,000 distinct CDR3 sequences, 50% of which are singletons. Sample: PBMCs, taken before or after stereotactic body radiation therapy (not recorded which). These receptors were collected from a donor older than 45 with non-small cell lung cancer.

This clonotype occurred many times. The rearrangement links TRBV7-2 to TRBJ2-5; 13 positions agree with TRBD2. Trimming cost V 5 bases and J 1 base; bases outside gene matches: 1. Germline CDR1 SGHTA, CDR2 FQGNSA. There are 15 residues in the CDR3. The CDR3: CASSRTSGSQETQYF. The CDR3 nucleotides read TGTGCCAGCAGCCGGACTAGCGGGAGCCAAGAGACCCAGTACTTC.

At least ten counts were recorded for this clonotype. The chain uses TRBV2 and TRBJ2-2; D remains ambiguous. V shed 0 bases and J shed 4 bases, with 18 bases lying between them. Per the germline V gene, CDR1 is SNHLY and CDR2 is FYNNEI. This CDR3 contains 18 residues. The CDR3 is CASSEALVGILSTGELFF. CDR3 nucleotides: TGTGCCAGCAGTGAAGCGCTAGTGGGGATCCTAAGCACCGGGGAGCTGTTTTTT.

A word on this clonotype: This may stem from a read error, because a much larger clone lies one nucleotide away. CDR3 amino acids: CSAETGGSYEQYF. CDR3 in DNA: TGCAGTGCCGAGACAGGGGGATCCTACGAGCAGTACTTC. The rearrangement joins TRBV20-1 to TRBJ2-7; 9 nucleotides match TRBD1. CDR1 and CDR2 (germline): DFQATT, SNEGSKA (reference sequence). The CDR3 runs to 13 residues. With V trimmed by 6 bases and J by 1 base, 4 bases remained unmatched.

The J gene is TRBJ2-2, the V gene TRBV6-2 or TRBV6-3, with D perhaps being TRBD1 or TRBD2 (6 bases each). The CDR3 length is 16 residues. Looked up from germline, CDR1 is MNHEY and CDR2 is SVGEGT. The V and J ends lost 9 bases and 2 bases respectively, with 19 bases between them. The CDR3 DNA reads TGTGCCAGTGGGTACGGGGGCGATTCTAACACCGGGGAGCTGTTTTTT. Translated, it gives CASGYGGDSNTGELFF.

The V gene is TRBV6-2 or TRBV6-3, the J gene TRBJ2-1, with TRBD2 as a possible D gene (6 bases). The V end lost 8 bases, the J end lost 12 bases, and 32 bases lay between the germline ends. Germline-derived CDR1 and CDR2 are MNHEY and SVGEGT. There are 17 residues in the CDR3. CDR3 DNA sequence: TGTGCCAGCGGCCAATCTGGTACTATCGGGACTCGAAGGTGGCAGTTCTTC. Translated, it gives CASGQSGTIGTRRWQFF.